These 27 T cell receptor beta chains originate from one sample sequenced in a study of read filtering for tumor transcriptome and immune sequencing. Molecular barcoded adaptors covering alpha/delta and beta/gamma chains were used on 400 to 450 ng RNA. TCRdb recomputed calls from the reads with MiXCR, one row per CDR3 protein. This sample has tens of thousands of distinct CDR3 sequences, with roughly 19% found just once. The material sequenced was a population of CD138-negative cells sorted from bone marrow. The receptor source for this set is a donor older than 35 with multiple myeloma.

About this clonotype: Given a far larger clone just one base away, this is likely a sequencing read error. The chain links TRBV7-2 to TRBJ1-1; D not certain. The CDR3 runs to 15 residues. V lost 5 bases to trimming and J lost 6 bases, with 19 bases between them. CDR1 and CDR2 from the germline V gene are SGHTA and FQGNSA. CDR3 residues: CASSQGWGDLPEAFF. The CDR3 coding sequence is TGTGCCAGCAGCCAAGGCTGGGGAGATTTACCTGAAGCTTTCTTT.

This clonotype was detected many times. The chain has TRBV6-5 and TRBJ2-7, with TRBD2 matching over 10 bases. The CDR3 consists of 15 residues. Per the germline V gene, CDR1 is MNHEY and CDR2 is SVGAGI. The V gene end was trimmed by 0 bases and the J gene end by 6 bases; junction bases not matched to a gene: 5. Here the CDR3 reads CASSYSLAGGPEQYF. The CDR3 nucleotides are TGTGCCAGCAGTTACTCCTTAGCGGGAGGACCCGAGCAGTACTTC.

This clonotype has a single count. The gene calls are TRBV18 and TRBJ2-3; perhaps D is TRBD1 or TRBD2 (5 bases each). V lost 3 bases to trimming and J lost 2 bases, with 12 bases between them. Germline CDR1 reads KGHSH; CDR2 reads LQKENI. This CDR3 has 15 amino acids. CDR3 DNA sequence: TGTGCCAGCTCACCCGGGGCAGGGCTCACAGATACGCAGTATTTT. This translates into CASSPGAGLTDTQYF.

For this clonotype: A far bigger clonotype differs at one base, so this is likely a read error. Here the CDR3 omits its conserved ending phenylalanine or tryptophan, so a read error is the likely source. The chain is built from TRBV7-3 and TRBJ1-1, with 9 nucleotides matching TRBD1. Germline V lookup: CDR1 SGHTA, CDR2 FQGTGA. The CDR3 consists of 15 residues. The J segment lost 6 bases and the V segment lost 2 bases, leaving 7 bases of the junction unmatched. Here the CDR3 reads CASSLVWDRASEAFS. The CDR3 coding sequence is TGTGCCAGCAGCTTAGTGTGGGACAGGGCATCTGAAGCTTTCTCT.

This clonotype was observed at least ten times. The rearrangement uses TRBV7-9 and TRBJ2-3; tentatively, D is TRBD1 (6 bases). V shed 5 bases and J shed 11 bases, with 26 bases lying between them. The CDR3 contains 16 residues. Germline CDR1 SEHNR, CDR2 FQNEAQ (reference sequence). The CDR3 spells CASSPPRGQIATRQYF. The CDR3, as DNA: TGTGCCAGCAGCCCACCGAGGGGACAAATCGCGACCCGGCAGTATTTT.

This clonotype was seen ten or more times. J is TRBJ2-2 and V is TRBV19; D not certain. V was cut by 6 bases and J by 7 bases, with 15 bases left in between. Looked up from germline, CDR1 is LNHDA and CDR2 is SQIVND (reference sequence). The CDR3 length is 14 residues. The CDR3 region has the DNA TGTGCCAGTAGCAAAATAGGGAATTTCGGGGAGCTGTTTTTT. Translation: CASSKIGNFGELFF.

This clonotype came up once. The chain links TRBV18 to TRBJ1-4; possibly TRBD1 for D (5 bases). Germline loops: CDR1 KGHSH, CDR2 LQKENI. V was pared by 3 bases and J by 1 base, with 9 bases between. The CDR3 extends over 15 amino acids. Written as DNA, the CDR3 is TGTGCCAGCTCACCCTGGGACGGAACTAATGAAAAACTGTTTTTT. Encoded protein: CASSPWDGTNEKLFF. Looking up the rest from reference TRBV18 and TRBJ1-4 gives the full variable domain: NAGVMQNPRHLVRRRGQEARLRCSPMKGHSHVYWYRQLPEEGLKFMVYLQKENIIDESGMPKERFSAEFPKEGPSILRIQQVVRGDSAAYFCASSPWDGTNEKLFFGSGTQLSVL.

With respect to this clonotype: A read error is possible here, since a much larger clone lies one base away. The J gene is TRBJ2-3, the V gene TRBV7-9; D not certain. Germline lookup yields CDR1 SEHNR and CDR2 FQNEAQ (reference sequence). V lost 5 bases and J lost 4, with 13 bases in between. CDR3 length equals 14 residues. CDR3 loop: CASSKAASADTQYF. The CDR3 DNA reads TGTGCCAGCAGCAAAGCCGCCAGCGCAGATACGCAGTATTTT.

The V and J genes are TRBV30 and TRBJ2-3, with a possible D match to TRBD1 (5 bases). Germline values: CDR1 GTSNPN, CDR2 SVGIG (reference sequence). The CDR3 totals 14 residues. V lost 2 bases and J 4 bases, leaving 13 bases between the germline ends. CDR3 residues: CAWSFTGTPDTQYF. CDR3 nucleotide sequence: TGTGCCTGGAGTTTTACAGGAACCCCAGATACGCAGTATTTT. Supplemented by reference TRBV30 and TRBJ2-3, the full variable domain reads SQTIHQWPATLVQPVGSPLSLECTVEGTSNPNLYWYRQAAGRGLQLLFYSVGIGQISSEVPQNLSASRPQDRQFILSSKKLLLSDSGFYLCAWSFTGTPDTQYFGPGTRLTVL.

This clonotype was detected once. DNA of the CDR3: TGCGCCAGCAGCCAAGAGGGCTCCTATAGCAATCAGCCCCAGCATTTT. This codes for CASSQEGSYSNQPQHF. The chain links TRBV4-1 to TRBJ1-5; D remains unclear. V was cut by 0 bases and J by 0 bases, with 9 bases left in between. CDR1 MGHRA and CDR2 YSYEKL come from the germline V gene. This CDR3 comprises 16 residues.

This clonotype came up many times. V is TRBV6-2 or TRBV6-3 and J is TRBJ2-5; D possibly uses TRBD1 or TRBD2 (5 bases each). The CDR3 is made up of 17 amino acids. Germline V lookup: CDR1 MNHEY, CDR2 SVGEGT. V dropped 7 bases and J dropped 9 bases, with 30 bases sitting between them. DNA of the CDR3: TGTGCCAGCAAAGACGGAACCCCAGGGCGAGGGGCGTTCGCCCAGTACTTC. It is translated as CASKDGTPGRGAFAQYF.

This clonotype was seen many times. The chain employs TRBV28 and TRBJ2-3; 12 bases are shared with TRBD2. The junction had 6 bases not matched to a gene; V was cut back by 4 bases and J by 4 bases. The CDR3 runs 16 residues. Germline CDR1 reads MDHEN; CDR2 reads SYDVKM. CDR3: CASSSWTSGASDTQYF. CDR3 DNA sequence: TGTGCCAGCAGTTCCTGGACTAGCGGGGCCTCAGATACGCAGTATTTT.

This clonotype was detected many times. The CDR3 DNA reads TGTGCCAGCAGCCAGACCCGGGGTTTCCAAGAGACCCAGTACTTC. Its translation is CASSQTRGFQETQYF. The rearrangement uses TRBV5-6 and TRBJ2-5; TRBD2 is a possible D gene (5 bases). Trimming pared 4 bases from V and 1 base from J, leaving 14 bases between. In germline, CDR1 is SGHDT, CDR2 YYEEEE. The CDR3 extends over 15 amino acids.

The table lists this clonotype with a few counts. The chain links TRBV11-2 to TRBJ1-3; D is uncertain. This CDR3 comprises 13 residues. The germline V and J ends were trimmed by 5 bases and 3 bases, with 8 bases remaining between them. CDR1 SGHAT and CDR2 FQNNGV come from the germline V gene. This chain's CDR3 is CASSPTLGNTIYF. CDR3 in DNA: TGTGCCAGCAGCCCGACCCTTGGAAACACCATATATTTT. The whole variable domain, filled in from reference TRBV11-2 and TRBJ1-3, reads EAGVAQSPRYKIIEKRQSVAFWCNPISGHATLYWYQQILGQGPKLLIQFQNNGVVDDSQLPKDRFSAERLKGVDSTLKIQPAKLEDSAVYLCASSPTLGNTIYFGEGSWLTVV.

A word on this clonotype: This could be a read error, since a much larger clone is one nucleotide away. The CDR3 is CASSLAWGQVAVEQYF. As DNA, the CDR3 is TGTGCCAGCAGCTTGGCATGGGGACAGGTGGCGGTGGAGCAGTACTTC. The chain has TRBV5-6 and TRBJ2-7, with TRBD1 identical over 8 bases. Germline assignment: CDR1 SGHDT and CDR2 YYEEEE. Germline trimming cut 0 bases from V and 7 bases from J; bases unmatched to any gene: 12. This CDR3 has 16 amino acids.

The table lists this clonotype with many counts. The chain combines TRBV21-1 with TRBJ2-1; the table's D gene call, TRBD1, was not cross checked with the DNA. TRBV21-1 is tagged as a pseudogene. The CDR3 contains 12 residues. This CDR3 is CARLGGRNEQFF. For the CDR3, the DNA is TGTGCCAGGCTCGGGGGTCGGAATGAGCAGTTCTTC.

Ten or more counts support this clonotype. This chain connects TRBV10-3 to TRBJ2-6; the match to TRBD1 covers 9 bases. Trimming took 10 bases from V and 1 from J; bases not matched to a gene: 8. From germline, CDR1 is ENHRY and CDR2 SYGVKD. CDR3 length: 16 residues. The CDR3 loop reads CATAGQGPSGANVLTF. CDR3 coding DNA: TGTGCCACCGCCGGACAGGGGCCTTCTGGGGCCAACGTCCTGACTTTC.

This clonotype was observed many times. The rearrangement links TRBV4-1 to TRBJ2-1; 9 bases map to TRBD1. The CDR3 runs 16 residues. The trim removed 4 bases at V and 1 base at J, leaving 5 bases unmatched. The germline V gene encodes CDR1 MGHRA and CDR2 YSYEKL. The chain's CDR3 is CASSPRTGDSYNEQFF. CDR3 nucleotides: TGCGCCAGCAGCCCCAGGACAGGGGATTCCTACAATGAGCAGTTCTTC.

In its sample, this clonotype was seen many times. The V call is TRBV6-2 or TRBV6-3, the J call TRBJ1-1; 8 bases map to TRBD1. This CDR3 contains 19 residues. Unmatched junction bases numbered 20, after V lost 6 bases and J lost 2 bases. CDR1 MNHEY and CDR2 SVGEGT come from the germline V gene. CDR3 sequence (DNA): TGTGCCAGCAGATCCCTCCGGGACAGGCTTTTCCGATCCAACACTGAAGCTTTCTTT. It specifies CASRSLRDRLFRSNTEAFF.

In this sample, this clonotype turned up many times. The CDR3 loop is CASSPGADRNTEAFF. CDR3 DNA sequence: TGCGCCAGCAGCCCCGGTGCAGACCGTAACACTGAAGCTTTCTTT. The chain couples TRBV5-1 to TRBJ1-1; no clear D gene. V shed 4 bases and J shed 2 bases, with 15 bases lying between them. The CDR3 loop spans 15 amino acids. Germline CDR1 SGHRS, CDR2 YFSETQ.

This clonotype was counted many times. The DNA of the CDR3 is TGTGCCAGCGGGGAACGGTCCTACGAGCAGTACTTC. Translation gives CASGERSYEQYF. The chain employs TRBV2 and TRBJ2-7; D gene unclear. The germline V and J ends were trimmed by 8 bases and 1 base, with 9 bases remaining between them. This CDR3 has 12 amino acids. CDR1 is SNHLY and CDR2 is FYNNEI in the germline V gene.

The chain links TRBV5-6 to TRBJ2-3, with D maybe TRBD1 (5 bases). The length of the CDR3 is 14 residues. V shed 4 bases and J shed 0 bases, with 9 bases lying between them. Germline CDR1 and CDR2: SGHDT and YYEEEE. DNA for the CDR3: TGTGCCAGCAGCGCGACAGAGAGCACAGATACGCAGTATTTT. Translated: CASSATESTDTQYF.

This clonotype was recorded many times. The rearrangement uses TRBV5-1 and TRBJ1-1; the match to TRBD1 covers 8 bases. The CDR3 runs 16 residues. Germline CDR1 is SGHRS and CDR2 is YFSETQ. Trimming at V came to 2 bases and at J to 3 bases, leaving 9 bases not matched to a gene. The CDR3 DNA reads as TGCGCCAGCAGCTTACCTCAGGGGGCGGTTCACACTGAAGCTTTCTTT. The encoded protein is CASSLPQGAVHTEAFF.

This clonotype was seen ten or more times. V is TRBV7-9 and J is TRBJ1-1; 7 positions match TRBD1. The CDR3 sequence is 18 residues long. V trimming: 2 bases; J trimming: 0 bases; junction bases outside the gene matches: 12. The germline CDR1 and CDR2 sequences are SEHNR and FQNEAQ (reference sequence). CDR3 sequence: CASSLYRGYRTLNTEAFF. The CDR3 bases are TGTGCCAGCAGCTTATACAGGGGTTACAGAACTCTGAACACTGAAGCTTTCTTT.

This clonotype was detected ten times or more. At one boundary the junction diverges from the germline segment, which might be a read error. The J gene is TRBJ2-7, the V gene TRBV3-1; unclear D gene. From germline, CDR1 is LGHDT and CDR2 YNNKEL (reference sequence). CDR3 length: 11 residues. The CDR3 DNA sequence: TGTGCCAGCAGCCATGATCGGGCCCACTTCTTC. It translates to CASSHDRAHFF.

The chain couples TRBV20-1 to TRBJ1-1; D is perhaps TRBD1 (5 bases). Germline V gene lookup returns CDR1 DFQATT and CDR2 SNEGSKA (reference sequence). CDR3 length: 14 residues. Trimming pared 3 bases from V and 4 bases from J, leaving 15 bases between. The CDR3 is CSARGGLDPTEAFF. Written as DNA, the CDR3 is TGCAGTGCTAGGGGGGGTTTAGACCCCACTGAAGCTTTCTTT.

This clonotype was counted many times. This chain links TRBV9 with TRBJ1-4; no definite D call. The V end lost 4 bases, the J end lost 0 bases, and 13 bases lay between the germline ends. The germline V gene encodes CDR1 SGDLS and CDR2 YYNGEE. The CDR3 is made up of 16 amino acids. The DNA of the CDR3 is TGTGCCAGCAGCCCCTTCGGGCGGGCAACTAATGAAAAACTGTTTTTT. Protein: CASSPFGRATNEKLFF.